These T cell receptor beta chains were read from a single sample in a study of kidney transplant recipient with SARS-CoV-2 infection. In TCRdb, the reads were re-called with MiXCR into one record per CDR3 protein. The sample has 200,000 to 300,000 distinct CDR3 sequences; around 28% are singletons. Sequencing was performed on a blood sample, taken at baseline and on roughly day 110 from a kidney transplant recipient. Receptors were obtained from a male patient between 25 and 39 years old who had COVID-19 and was a kidney transplant recipient. Some T cells may arise from the graft donor. The CDR3 runs from the conserved cysteine through the conserved F or W. The D gene is left open where the match is weak. The size field is filled for only some rows; it gives once, few, many or a size class.

j_call	d_call	clone_size	v_call	cdr3_nt	cdr3_aa
TRBJ1-1	TRBD1	many	TRBV28	TGTGCCAGCAAAATGGGACAGGGAAAAGCTTTCTTT	CASKMGQGKAFF
TRBJ2-3	NA	few	TRBV12-3/TRBV12-4	TGTGCCAGCAGTTTAAATCGCCTCGACGACACAGATACGCAGTATTTT	CASSLNRLDDTDTQYF
TRBJ2-3	NA	few	TRBV28	TGTGCCAGCAGTTTGGCAGGGAAGGGGAATACGCAGTATTTT	CASSLAGKGNTQYF
TRBJ1-2	NA	many	TRBV23-1	TGCGCCAGCAGTCCTTGTAAGCTACGCAGAAAGACCTATGGCTACACCTTC	CASSPCKLRRKTYGYTF
TRBJ2-7	TRBD2	many	TRBV4-1	TGCGCCAGCAGCCAATATGCGGGAGGTCTCTACGAGCAGTACTTC	CASSQYAGGLYEQYF
TRBJ1-2	NA	many	TRBV11-3	TGTGCCAGCAGCAGCCATGGCGATCTCGGAAAGACCTATGGCTACACCTTC	CASSSHGDLGKTYGYTF
TRBJ1-2	NA	many	TRBV11-2	TGTGCCAGCAGCCGAGACAGAACAAGCAGAAAGACCTATGGCTACACCTTC	CASSRDRTSRKTYGYTF
TRBJ1-2	NA	few	TRBV7-1	TGTGCCAGCAGCGGTGTTAATCACGAGGGAAAGACCTATGGCTACACCTTC	CASSGVNHEGKTYGYTF
TRBJ2-5	NA	many	TRBV4-2	TGTGCCAGCAGCCAGGGGGTGGTGGAGGGAGAGACCCAGTACTTC	CASSQGVVEGETQYF
TRBJ1-4	NA	many	TRBV10-1	TGCGCCAGCAGGTCGTCGGGGCAAGAAAAACTGTTTTTT	CASRSSGQEKLFF
TRBJ1-2	NA	NA	TRBV19	TGTGCCAGTAATAGTGAGCGGACAAATCGAAAGACCTATGGCTACACCTTC	CASNSERTNRKTYGYTF
TRBJ1-4	NA	few	TRBV19	TGTGCCAGTCGGCGGGAAATGGGTGAAAAACTGTTTTTT	CASRREMGEKLFF
TRBJ1-2	NA	few	TRBV30	TGTGCCTGGAGCCCCCAACCGGCAGCAGGCTACACCTTC	CAWSPQPAAGYTF
TRBJ2-4	NA	NA	TRBV6-2/TRBV6-3	TGTGCCAGCAGTTACAACAGGGAGCTAGCCAAAAACATTCAGTACTTC	CASSYNRELAKNIQYF
TRBJ2-1	TRBD2	many	TRBV12-3/TRBV12-4	TGTGCCAGCAGTTCCCTCAAGGCTAGCGGGAGGGCCTCCTACAATGAGCAGTTCTTC	CASSSLKASGRASYNEQFF
TRBJ2-1	NA	few	TRBV24-1	TGTGCCACCGCCCGGACGGTGAATGAGCAGTTCTTC	CATARTVNEQFF
TRBJ1-2	NA	many	TRBV7-5	NA	CISVPEGLNEVGKTYGYTF
TRBJ1-5	NA	many	TRBV1	TGCACCAGCAGCCAAGATGGACAGGGGAGCAATCAGCCCCAGCATTTT	CTSSQDGQGSNQPQHF
TRBJ2-7	TRBD1	many	TRBV29-1	TGCAGCGTTGAAGCCAGGACAGGGTACTCCTACGAGCAGTACTTC	CSVEARTGYSYEQYF
TRBJ1-1	NA	many	TRBV14	TGTGCCAGCAGCCAATTAAGTACCACTGAAGCTTTCTTT	CASSQLSTTEAFF
TRBJ1-2	NA	few	TRBV5-3	TGTGCCAGATTTAGCCCAGTGGTGAGAAAGACCTATGGCTACACCTTC	CARFSPVVRKTYGYTF
TRBJ2-1	TRBD2	few	TRBV30	TGTGCCGCCCGGGCTAGCGGATCCTACAATGAGCAGTTCTTC	CAARASGSYNEQFF
TRBJ1-2	TRBD1	many	TRBV5-6	TGTGCCAGCAGCAGAACCGGGACAGGGGCCGGCTACACCTTC	CASSRTGTGAGYTF
TRBJ1-2	NA	many	TRBV5-3	TGTGCCAGAAATGTCCAAGTGGTGAGAAAGACCTATGGCTACACCTTC	CARNVQVVRKTYGYTF
TRBJ2-2	NA	few	TRBV20-1	TGCAGTGCTAGAGACCCCTCACGAGGGCCGGGTGACACCGGGGAGCTGTTTTTT	CSARDPSRGPGDTGELFF
TRBJ1-3	TRBD1	many	TRBV10-3	TGTGCCATCAGCGACAGGGAGGGATGGGGAGACACCATATATTTT	CAISDREGWGDTIYF
TRBJ1-2	NA	many	TRBV3-1	TGTGCCAGCAGCTACGAACTCACCCTTCGAAAGACCTATGGCTACACCTTC	CASSYELTLRKTYGYTF
TRBJ1-2	NA	many	TRBV19	TGTGCCAGTAGTATGGACAGCGTAAACTATGGCTACACCTTC	CASSMDSVNYGYTF
TRBJ2-1	NA	NA	TRBV9	TGTGCCAGCAGCGTAGAGGGTTACAATGAGCAGTTCTTC	CASSVEGYNEQFF
TRBJ1-2	NA	many	TRBV4-3	TGCGCCAGCAGCAATAGTAAAGGACGTCGAAAGACCTATGGCTACACCTTC	CASSNSKGRRKTYGYTF
TRBJ2-3	TRBD2	NA	TRBV30	TGTGCCTGGAGTGGGACTAGCAGCCCCACAGATACGCAGTATTTT	CAWSGTSSPTDTQYF
TRBJ1-2	NA	NA	TRBV24-1	TGTGCCACCAGTTTTCGAGCTAGTACCAGAAAGACCTATGGCTACACCTTC	CATSFRASTRKTYGYTF
TRBJ2-5	NA	few	TRBV5-5	TGTGCCAGCAGCCCTAACGACTGGAACCAAGAGACCCAGTACTTC	CASSPNDWNQETQYF
TRBJ2-3	NA	many	TRBV30	TGTGCCTGGACCGACGCTTATTGGGGTAGTGATACGCAGTATTTT	CAWTDAYWGSDTQYF
TRBJ1-2	NA	NA	TRBV12-5	TGTGCTAGTGGTTCTAAGTGTTTGCAGGGAAAGACCTATGGCTACACCTTC	CASGSKCLQGKTYGYTF
TRBJ1-2	NA	many	TRBV5-1	TGCGCCAGCCGATCCTCATCGGTTCGAAAGACCTATGGCTACACCTTC	CASRSSSVRKTYGYTF
TRBJ2-1	NA	NA	TRBV7-7	TGTGCTAGCAGCTTCGGACTACACAATGAGCAGTTCTTC	CASSFGLHNEQFF
TRBJ2-7	TRBD1	once	TRBV19	TGTGCCAGTACAAAACCCTCCTCCCCCCTCCCGGGACAGGGGGCAGGAGAGCGGTACTTC	CASTKPSSPLPGQGAGERYF
TRBJ2-5	NA	few	TRBV7-2	TGTGCCAGCAGCTATAACAGCCCCTTGGGGGAGACCCAGTACTTC	CASSYNSPLGETQYF
TRBJ1-2	TRBD1	many	TRBV2	TGTGCCAGCAGTGAAGGGGACAGGGATGGCTACACCTTC	CASSEGDRDGYTF
TRBJ2-5	NA	many	TRBV3-1	TGTGCCAGCAGCGAAGATCGTCCCATTTCTTTCTCTGAGACCCAGTACTTC	CASSEDRPISFSETQYF
TRBJ2-3	TRBD2	few	TRBV9	TGTGCCAGCAGCCCCGAGGGGGGCGGGAGGTGGTCAGATACGCAGTATTTT	CASSPEGGGRWSDTQYF
TRBJ1-2	NA	few	TRBV11-3	TGTGCCAGCAGCATGGACCTCGATCTCGGAAAGACCTATGGCTACACCTTC	CASSMDLDLGKTYGYTF
TRBJ1-2	NA	many	TRBV30	TGTGCCTGGTCCCTCGAGCGTTATAGAAAGACCTATGGCTACACCTTC	CAWSLERYRKTYGYTF
TRBJ1-2	NA	many	TRBV11-2	TGTGCCAGCAGCGCCCTTTCAACAAGCAGAAAGACCTATGGCTACACCTTC	CASSALSTSRKTYGYTF
TRBJ1-2	NA	many	TRBV25-1	TGTGCCAGCAGTATATCGACAGAACTGGGAAAGACCTATGGCTACACCTTC	CASSISTELGKTYGYTF
TRBJ2-2	NA	many	TRBV3-1	TGTGCCAGCAGCTACCTCGGTCCCATTTCAGGCTTGACCGGGGAGCTGTTTTTT	CASSYLGPISGLTGELFF
TRBJ1-2	NA	NA	TRBV6-1	TGTGCCAGCAGTGTTCGGCACTCTACGCGAAAGACCTATGGCTACACCTTC	CASSVRHSTRKTYGYTF
TRBJ2-2	NA	many	TRBV9	TGTGCCAGCAGCGCCTCCCAGGGGAACACCGGGGAGCTGTTTTTT	CASSASQGNTGELFF
TRBJ1-2	NA	few	TRBV8-2	TGTGGCAGTAGCTCCTATGATAGCCGAAAGACCTATGGCTACACCTTC	CGSSSYDSRKTYGYTF